This TCR beta chain was sequenced in a study of beta chain features in type 1 diabetes. Study context: Examination of sorted cells across all samples involved around 100,000,000 cells. Overall study results and limits: High-TCR-expressing cells could be over-represented by cDNA sequencing. PCR might preferentially amplify shorter templates, equally in patients and controls. Shortening of TCRB CDR3s, moderate but significant, appeared in all four CD4+ subsets of Type 1 diabetes patients.

This CDR3 contains 18 residues. Germline V gene sequence: CDR1 SGHRS, CDR2 YFSETQ. The V gene lost 4 bases and the J gene lost 0 bases, with 17 bases spanning the gap. Only a few counts were recorded for this clone. Its target is unknown. Of the isolated RNA, all was reverse transcribed, and so the sequenced material was expressed TCRB transcripts. Generated by immunoSEQ multiplex PCR, the TCRdb table keeps only in-frame clones and is missing some. This sample yields around 650,000 clones, of which around 12% are seen a single time; more than 0.095% belongs to the top ten. This TCR was sampled from a young man with type 1 diabetes. Sequences were obtained from naive CD4+ T cells from blood. The gene calls are TRBV5-1 and TRBJ2-6; D might be TRBD1 (6 bases). For the CDR3, the DNA is TGCGCCAGCAGCAACCCCGGACAGTCATACTCTGGGGCCAACGTCCTGACTTTC. It codes for CASSNPGQSYSGANVLTF.